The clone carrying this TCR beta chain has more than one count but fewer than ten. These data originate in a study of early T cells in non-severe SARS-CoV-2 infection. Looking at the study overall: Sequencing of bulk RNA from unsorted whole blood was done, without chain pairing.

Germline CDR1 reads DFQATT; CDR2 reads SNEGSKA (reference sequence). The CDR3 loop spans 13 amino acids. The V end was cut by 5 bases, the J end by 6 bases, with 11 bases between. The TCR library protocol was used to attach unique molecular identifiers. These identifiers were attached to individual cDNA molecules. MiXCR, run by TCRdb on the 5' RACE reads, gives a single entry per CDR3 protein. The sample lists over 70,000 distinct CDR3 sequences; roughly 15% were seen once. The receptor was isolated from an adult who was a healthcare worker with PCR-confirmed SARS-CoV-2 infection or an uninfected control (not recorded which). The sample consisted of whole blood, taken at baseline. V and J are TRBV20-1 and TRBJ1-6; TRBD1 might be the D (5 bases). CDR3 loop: CSAPGQGNSPLHF. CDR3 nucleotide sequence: TGCAGTGCTCCTGGTCAGGGTAATTCACCCCTCCACTTT.